This entry lists 18 T cell receptor beta chains sequenced from one sample in a study of blood T cell repertoires in COVID-19. TCRdb's copy holds only in-frame clones and misses some; the assay was immunoSEQ multiplex PCR. This table has about 230,000 clones, approximately 84% appearing once. The sequenced sample consisted of peripheral blood. Receptor source: a man in his forties or fifties with acute or convalescent COVID-19.

This chain connects TRBV5-1 to TRBJ1-1, with D uncertain. Per germline, CDR1 SGHRS and CDR2 YFSETQ. With 0 bases removed from V and 1 base from J, the gap between germline ends came to 4 bases. The CDR3 has 13 residues. CDR3 nucleotide sequence: TGCGCCAGCAGCTTGGACTGGAACACTGAAGCTTTCTTT. Its translation is CASSLDWNTEAFF.

The chain uses TRBV24-1 and TRBJ1-1; D might be TRBD1 (6 bases). V was trimmed by 7 bases and J by 3 bases, leaving 14 bases between them. Germline V CDR1 and CDR2: KGHDR, SFDVKD. This CDR3 contains 14 residues. CDR3 amino acids: CATRGSGGDTEAFF. The DNA for the CDR3 is TGTGCCACCAGGGGCTCGGGGGGCGACACTGAAGCTTTCTTT.

The chain recombines TRBV4-1 with TRBJ2-7, with 10 bases lining up with TRBD2. The CDR3 is 16 residues long. The germline V gene encodes CDR1 MGHRA and CDR2 YSYEKL. Germline trimming cut 0 bases from V and 3 bases from J; bases unmatched to any gene: 5. Here the CDR3 DNA reads TGCGCCAGCAGCCAAGAGTTAGCGGGGGGTCTCTACGAGCAGTACTTC. This encodes CASSQELAGGLYEQYF.

The J gene is TRBJ1-4, the V gene TRBV6-6; possibly TRBD1 for D (6 bases). Germline V gene lookup returns CDR1 MNHNY and CDR2 SVGAGI (reference sequence). The CDR3 has 14 amino acids. Between the trimmed V and J ends, which lost 6 bases and 8 bases, there was a span of 16 bases. The CDR3 DNA follows: TGTGCCAGCAGCTTAACAGGGTCCAGCGAAAAACTGTTTTTT. Protein: CASSLTGSSEKLFF.

The chain uses TRBV6-2 or TRBV6-3 and TRBJ2-5, with TRBD1 matching 7 bases. The ends lost 1 base at V and 5 bases at J; junction bases unmatched: 4. The CDR3 has 14 amino acids. The V gene's germline CDR1 is MNHEY and CDR2 SVGEGT. The CDR3 nucleotides are TGTGCCAGCAGTTACTTGACAGGGACGGAGACCCAGTACTTC. Its protein is CASSYLTGTETQYF.

In DNA form, the CDR3 reads TGTGCCAGCAGCGCGTCCGGGACAGTAAAAGAGACCCAGTACTTC. Translation: CASSASGTVKETQYF. This rearrangement joins TRBV3-1 (or the pseudogene TRBV3-2) to TRBJ2-5; 7 nucleotides match TRBD1. This CDR3 has 15 residues. The germline gives CDR1 LGHDT, CDR2 YNNKEL (reference sequence). With V trimmed by 5 bases and J by 3 bases, 9 bases remained unmatched.

The chain couples TRBV11-3 to TRBJ2-3; 7 positions agree with TRBD2. Unmatched junction bases numbered 2, after V lost 1 base and J lost 1 base. Germline V CDR1 and CDR2: SGHNT, YENEEA. The CDR3 spans 15 residues. The CDR3 coding sequence is TGTGCCAGCAGCTTAGCGGGGGGACGCACAGATACGCAGTATTTT. Translating it yields CASSLAGGRTDTQYF.

V usage is TRBV7-2 and J usage is TRBJ1-5; 7 bases are shared with TRBD1. CDR3 length: 14 residues. The germline V gene encodes CDR1 SGHTA and CDR2 FQGNSA. J lost 3 bases, V lost 3 bases, and 2 bases had no gene match. Here the CDR3 DNA reads TGTGCCAGCAGCTTCAGGGGGAACAATCAGCCCCAGCATTTT. Translating it yields CASSFRGNNQPQHF.

The rearrangement uses TRBV7-2 and TRBJ2-7, with D tentatively TRBD1 (5 bases). Trimming took off 3 bases at V and 2 bases at J, with 8 bases between the two ends. The CDR3 covers 13 residues. Germline V gene sequence: CDR1 SGHTA, CDR2 FQGNSA. The CDR3: CASSFLQAYEQYF. CDR3 nucleotides: TGTGCCAGCAGCTTTTTACAGGCCTACGAGCAGTACTTC.

The V gene is TRBV9, the J gene TRBJ2-1; TRBD1 matches 7 bases. CDR1 is SGDLS and CDR2 is YYNGEE in the germline V gene. The CDR3 has 14 residues. V dropped 2 bases and J dropped 2; count of bases not matched to a gene: 1. The CDR3 region has the DNA TGTGCCAGCAGCGTCGGACAGGCCTACAATGAGCAGTTCTTC. Residues: CASSVGQAYNEQFF.

This clone showed up just once. The V call is TRBV19, the J call TRBJ1-4, with D unclear. CDR3 size: 15 residues. V lost 3 bases, J lost 4 bases, and 12 bases lay in between. Germline CDR1 is LNHDA and CDR2 is SQIVND (reference sequence). The CDR3 nucleotides read TGTGCCAGTAGTATTTTTCCCTTCGGTAATGAAAAACTGTTTTTT. This sequence encodes CASSIFPFGNEKLFF.

This chain joins TRBV6-1 and TRBJ1-3; no clear D. CDR1 and CDR2 from the germline V gene are MNHNS and SASEGT. This CDR3 region has 14 residues. V lost 7 bases, J lost 0 bases, and 10 bases lay in between. In DNA, the CDR3 is TGTGCCAGCACCGAGACTCGCTCTGGAAACACCATATATTTT. Its translation: CASTETRSGNTIYF.

V and J are TRBV21-1 and TRBJ1-2; whether TRBD1, the table's D call, matches the DNA was not checked. TRBV21-1 is annotated as a pseudogene. The CDR3 length is 15 residues. The CDR3 sequence is CASTGQGCSDYGYTF. The CDR3 DNA reads TGTGCCAGCACCGGACAGGGGTGCTCGGACTATGGCTACACCTTC.

This chain joins TRBV15 and TRBJ2-3; D unresolved. The germline V and J ends were trimmed by 0 bases and 4 bases, with 5 bases remaining between them. CDR1 and CDR2 (germline): LNHNV, YYDKDF (reference sequence). The CDR3 runs 13 residues. CDR3 amino acids: CATSRDPADTQYF. The CDR3 region has the DNA TGTGCCACCAGCAGAGATCCAGCAGATACGCAGTATTTT.

The chain is built from TRBV19 and TRBJ1-6, with 8 positions matching TRBD1. Germline V gene sequence: CDR1 LNHDA, CDR2 SQIVND (reference sequence). The CDR3 has 16 residues. V shed 5 bases and J 5 bases; nucleotides not matched to a gene: 8. The CDR3 loop is CASSPLDRANNSPLHF. The DNA for the CDR3 is TGTGCCAGTAGTCCCTTGGACAGGGCGAATAATTCACCCCTCCACTTT.

The chain's CDR3 is CASSFSQLVPTSTDTQYF. CDR3 DNA: TGTGCCAGCAGTTTTTCTCAACTAGTCCCCACTAGCACAGATACGCAGTATTTT. The rearrangement joins TRBV27 to TRBJ2-3, with D tentatively TRBD2 (5 bases). Germline V gene sequence: CDR1 MNHEY, CDR2 SMNVEV (reference sequence). The CDR3 sequence is 18 residues long. V was cut by 3 bases and J by 0 bases, with 19 bases left in between.

V is TRBV7-9 and J is TRBJ2-7; 9 bases are a match to TRBD1. Trimming cost V 5 bases and J 7 bases; bases outside gene matches: 12. There are 15 residues in the CDR3. CDR1 and CDR2 from the germline V gene are SEHNR and FQNEAQ (reference sequence). The CDR3: CASSLGGDRAGEQYF. CDR3 sequence (DNA): TGTGCCAGCAGCCTCGGCGGGGACAGGGCGGGAGAGCAGTACTTC.

The chain recombines TRBV7-9 with TRBJ1-3; maybe TRBD1 (5 bases). The CDR3 has 15 amino acids. Germline V gene data show CDR1 as SEHNR and CDR2 as FQNEAQ (reference sequence). Trimming pared 6 bases from V and 3 bases from J, leaving 15 bases between. This chain's CDR3 is CASRQRRGDGNTIYF. In DNA, the CDR3 is TGTGCCAGCAGACAAAGACGGGGGGATGGAAACACCATATATTTT.